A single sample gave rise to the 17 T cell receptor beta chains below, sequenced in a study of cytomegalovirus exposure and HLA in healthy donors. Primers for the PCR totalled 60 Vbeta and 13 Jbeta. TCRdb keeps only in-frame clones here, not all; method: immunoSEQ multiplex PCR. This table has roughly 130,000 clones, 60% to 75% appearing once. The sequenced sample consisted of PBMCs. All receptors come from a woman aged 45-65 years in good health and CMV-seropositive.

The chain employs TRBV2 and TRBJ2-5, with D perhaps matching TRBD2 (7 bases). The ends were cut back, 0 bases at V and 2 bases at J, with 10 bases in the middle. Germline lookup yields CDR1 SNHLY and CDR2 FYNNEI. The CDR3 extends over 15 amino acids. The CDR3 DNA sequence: TGTGCCAGCAGTGAAGCGGGGGGGCAACAAGAGACCCAGTACTTC. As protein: CASSEAGGQQETQYF.

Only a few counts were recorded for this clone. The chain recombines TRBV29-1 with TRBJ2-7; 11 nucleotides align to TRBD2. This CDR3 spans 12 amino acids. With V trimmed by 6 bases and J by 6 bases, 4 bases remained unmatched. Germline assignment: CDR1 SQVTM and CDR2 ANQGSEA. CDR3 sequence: CSVLAGGLEQYF. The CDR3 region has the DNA TGCAGCGTGTTAGCGGGGGGGCTCGAGCAGTACTTC.

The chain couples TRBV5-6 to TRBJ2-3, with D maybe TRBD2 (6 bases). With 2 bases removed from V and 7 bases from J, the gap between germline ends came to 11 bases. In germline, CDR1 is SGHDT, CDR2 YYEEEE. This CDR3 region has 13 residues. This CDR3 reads CASSLPGDHTQYF. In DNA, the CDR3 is TGTGCCAGCAGCTTACCGGGAGATCATACGCAGTATTTT. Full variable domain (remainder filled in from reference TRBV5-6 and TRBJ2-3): DAGVTQSPTHLIKTRGQQVTLRCSPKSGHDTVSWYQQALGQGPQFIFQYYEEEERQRGNFPDRFSGHQFPNYSSELNVNALLLGDSALYLCASSLPGDHTQYFGPGTRLTVL.

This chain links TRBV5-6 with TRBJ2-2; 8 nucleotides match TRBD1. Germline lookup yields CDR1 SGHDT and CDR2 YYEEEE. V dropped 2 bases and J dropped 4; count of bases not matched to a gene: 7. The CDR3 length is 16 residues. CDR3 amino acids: CASSFGQGGVTGELFF. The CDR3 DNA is TGTGCCAGCAGCTTCGGACAGGGTGGGGTCACCGGGGAGCTGTTTTTT. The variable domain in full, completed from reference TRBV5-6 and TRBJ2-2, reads DAGVTQSPTHLIKTRGQQVTLRCSPKSGHDTVSWYQQALGQGPQFIFQYYEEEERQRGNFPDRFSGHQFPNYSSELNVNALLLGDSALYLCASSFGQGGVTGELFFGEGSRLTVL.

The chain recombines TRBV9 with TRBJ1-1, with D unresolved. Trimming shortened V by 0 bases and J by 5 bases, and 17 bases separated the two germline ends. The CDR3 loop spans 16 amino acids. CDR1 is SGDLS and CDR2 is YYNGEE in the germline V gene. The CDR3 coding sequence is TGTGCCAGCAGCGTAGCTGAGGTGTGGCGGGGAACTGAAGCTTTCTTT. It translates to CASSVAEVWRGTEAFF. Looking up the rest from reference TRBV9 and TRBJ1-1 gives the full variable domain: DSGVTQTPKHLITATGQRVTLRCSPRSGDLSVYWYQQSLDQGLQFLIQYYNGEERAKGNILERFSAQQFPDLHSELNLSSLELGDSALYFCASSVAEVWRGTEAFFGQGTRLTVV.

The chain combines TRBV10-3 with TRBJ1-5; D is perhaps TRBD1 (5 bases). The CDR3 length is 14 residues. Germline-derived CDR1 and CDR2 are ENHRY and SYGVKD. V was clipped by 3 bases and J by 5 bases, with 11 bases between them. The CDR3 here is CAISDRAPDQPQHF. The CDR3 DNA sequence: TGTGCCATCAGTGACAGGGCCCCTGATCAGCCCCAGCATTTT.

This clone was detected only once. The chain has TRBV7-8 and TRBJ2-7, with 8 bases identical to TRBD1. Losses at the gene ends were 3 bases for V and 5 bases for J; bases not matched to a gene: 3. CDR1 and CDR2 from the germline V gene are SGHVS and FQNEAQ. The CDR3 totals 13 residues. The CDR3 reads CASSFGQGNEQYF. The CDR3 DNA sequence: TGTGCCAGCAGCTTCGGACAGGGAAACGAGCAGTACTTC. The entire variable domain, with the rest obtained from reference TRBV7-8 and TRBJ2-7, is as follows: GAGVSQSPRYKVAKRGQDVALRCDPISGHVSLFWYQQALGQGPEFLTYFQNEAQLDKSGLPSDRFFAERPEGSVSTLKIQRTQQEDSAVYLCASSFGQGNEQYFGPGTRLTVT.

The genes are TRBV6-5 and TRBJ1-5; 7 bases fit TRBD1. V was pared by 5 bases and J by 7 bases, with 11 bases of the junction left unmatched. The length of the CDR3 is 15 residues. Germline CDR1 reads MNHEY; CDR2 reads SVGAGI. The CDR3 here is CASSPRQGGGQPQHF. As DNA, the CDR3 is TGTGCCAGCAGTCCCAGACAGGGAGGCGGCCAGCCCCAGCATTTT.

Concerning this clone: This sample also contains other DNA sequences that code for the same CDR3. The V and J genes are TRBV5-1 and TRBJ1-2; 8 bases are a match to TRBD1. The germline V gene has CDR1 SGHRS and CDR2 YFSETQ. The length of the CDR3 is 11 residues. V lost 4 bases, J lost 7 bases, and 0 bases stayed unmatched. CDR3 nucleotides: TGCGCCAGCAGCGACAGGGGTGGCTACACCTTC. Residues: CASSDRGGYTF. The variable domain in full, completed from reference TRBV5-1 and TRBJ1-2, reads KAGVTQTPRYLIKTRGQQVTLSCSPISGHRSVSWYQQTPGQGLQFLFEYFSETQRNKGNFPGRFSGRQFSNSRSEMNVSTLELGDSALYLCASSDRGGYTFGSGTRLTVV.

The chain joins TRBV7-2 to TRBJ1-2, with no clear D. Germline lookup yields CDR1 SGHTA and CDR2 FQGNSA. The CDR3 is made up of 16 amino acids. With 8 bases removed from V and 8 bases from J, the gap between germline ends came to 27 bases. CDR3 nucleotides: TGTGCCAGCTTCCCAGCCTGGACGCGGAATGGAGGGGGCTACACCTTC. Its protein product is CASFPAWTRNGGGYTF.

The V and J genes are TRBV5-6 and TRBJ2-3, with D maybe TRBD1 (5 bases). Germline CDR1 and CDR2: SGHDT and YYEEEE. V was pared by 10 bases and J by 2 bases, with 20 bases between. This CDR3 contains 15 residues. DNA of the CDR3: TGTGCCTCCTTCTCTAACGCAGGGTCCACAGATACGCAGTATTTT. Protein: CASFSNAGSTDTQYF.

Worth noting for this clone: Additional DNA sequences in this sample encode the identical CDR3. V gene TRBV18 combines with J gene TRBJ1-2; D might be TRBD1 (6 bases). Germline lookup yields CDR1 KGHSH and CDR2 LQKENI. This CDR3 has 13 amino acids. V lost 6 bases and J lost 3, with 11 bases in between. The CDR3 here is CASSPSGDYGYTF. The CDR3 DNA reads TGTGCCAGCTCCCCGTCAGGGGACTATGGCTACACCTTC.

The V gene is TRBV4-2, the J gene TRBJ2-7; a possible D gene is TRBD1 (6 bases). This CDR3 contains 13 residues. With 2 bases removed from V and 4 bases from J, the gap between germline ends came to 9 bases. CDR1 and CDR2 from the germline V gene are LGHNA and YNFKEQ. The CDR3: CASSQPDSYEQYF. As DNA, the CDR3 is TGTGCCAGCAGCCAACCGGACAGTTACGAGCAGTACTTC.

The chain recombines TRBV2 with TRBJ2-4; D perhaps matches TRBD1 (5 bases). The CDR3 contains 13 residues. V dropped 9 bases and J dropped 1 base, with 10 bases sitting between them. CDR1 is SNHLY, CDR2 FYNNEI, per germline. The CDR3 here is CASIRVAKNIQYF. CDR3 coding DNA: TGTGCCAGTATCAGGGTGGCCAAAAACATTCAGTACTTC. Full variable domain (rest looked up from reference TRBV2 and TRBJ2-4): EPEVTQTPSHQVTQMGQEVILRCVPISNHLYFYWYRQILGQKVEFLVSFYNNEISEKSEIFDDQFSVERPDGSNFTLKIRSTKLEDSAMYFCASIRVAKNIQYFGAGTRLSVL.

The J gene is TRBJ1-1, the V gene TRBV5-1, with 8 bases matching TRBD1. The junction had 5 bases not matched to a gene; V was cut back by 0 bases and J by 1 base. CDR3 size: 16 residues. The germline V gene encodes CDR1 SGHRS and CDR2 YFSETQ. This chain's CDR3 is CASSLGQGNRNTEAFF. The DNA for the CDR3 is TGCGCCAGCAGCTTGGGACAGGGGAATAGGAACACTGAAGCTTTCTTT.

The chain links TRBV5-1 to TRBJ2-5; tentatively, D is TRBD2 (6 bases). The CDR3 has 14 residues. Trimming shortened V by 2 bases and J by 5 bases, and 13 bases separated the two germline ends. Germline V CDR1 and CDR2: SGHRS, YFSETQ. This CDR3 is CASSLAPGGETQYF. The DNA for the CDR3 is TGCGCCAGCAGCTTAGCTCCCGGAGGGGAGACCCAGTACTTC. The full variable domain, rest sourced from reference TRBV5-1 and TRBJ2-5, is KAGVTQTPRYLIKTRGQQVTLSCSPISGHRSVSWYQQTPGQGLQFLFEYFSETQRNKGNFPGRFSGRQFSNSRSEMNVSTLELGDSALYLCASSLAPGGETQYFGPGTRLLVL.

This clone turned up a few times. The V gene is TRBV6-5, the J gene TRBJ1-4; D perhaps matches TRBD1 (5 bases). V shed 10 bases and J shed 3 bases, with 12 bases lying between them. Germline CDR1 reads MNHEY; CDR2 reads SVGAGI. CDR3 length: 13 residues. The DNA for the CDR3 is TGTGCCACTGGTGGGGCGGCTAATGAAAAACTGTTTTTT. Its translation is CATGGAANEKLFF.